This T cell receptor (beta chain) is from a study of T cells in pancreatic ductal adenocarcinoma (dated by TCRdb to the late 2010s). For context, the study as a whole: Surgically resected pancreatic ductal adenocarcinoma specimens were analyzed for the quantity, spatial distribution, and characteristics of both suppressive cells and tumor-infiltrating CD8+ T cells, an effort aimed at clarifying the adaptive T-cell response occurring naturally. The study at large found these results: Because inoperable disease is present at presentation in most pancreatic cancer patients, the resected cohort was biased toward the minority with early-stage disease. There was no significant difference in T-cell clonality between tumor and blood, where mean clonality was approximately 0.1 for tumors and about 0.07 for blood. Blood samples had more total productive templates and 7 to 10-fold more unique clonotypes than tumor samples. Comparisons of clonality between tumor and blood may be biased toward lower diversity because tumors are enriched in CD45RO+ effector T cells rather than naive T cells.

A word on this clone: Its antigen is not yet known. The record has no base qualities; no much larger clone is one base away.

Pancreatic ductal adenocarcinoma patients who had undergone surgery without neoadjuvant therapy were selected. After peripheral blood was drawn into heparin tubes, PBMCs were separated on a histopaque density gradient and then cryopreserved in around 11% DMSO. Using the DNeasy Blood and Tissue Kit with Proteinase K and RNase treatment, genomic DNA was extracted from 6 or 7 PBMC and roughly nine flash-frozen tumor specimens. TCR beta CDR3 regions were amplified from genomic DNA using the immunoSEQ hsTCRB kit. An Illumina HiSeq system was used for high-throughput TRB CDR3 sequencing. Turning to the authors' computational methods: The immunoSEQ software was used to analyze sequencing reads, and nonproductive sequences containing premature stops or frame-shifts were removed. Clonality of the repertoire was calculated as one minus the Shannon entropy normalized by log2 of the number of unique productive sequences. The immuneACCESS repertoire file appears here via TCRdb, limited to in-frame rearrangements. These files lack a portion of the clones; in checked studies, under half of the deficit traces to unresolved V genes, and the cause of the others is not known. Clone size and the V and J calls come from that table; the DNA yielded D and trimming. Here the sample has tens of thousands of clones; roughly 92% occur a single time. The ten largest clones take up roughly 2.3% of the sample.

The sample comprised PBMCs. The TCR sequence derives from a human donor with pancreatic ductal adenocarcinoma.

The nucleotide sequence is given as TGTGCCAGCAGCTCGTCGGCAGGGGTCTATGGCTACACCTTC. This is translated as CASSSSAGVYGYTF. Rearrangement joined TRBV7-2 to TRBJ1-2; the D gene is perhaps TRBD1, from 6 matching bases. Sequences SGHTA (CDR1) and FQGNSA (CDR2) are obtained from the germline V gene. Relative to germline, V is 4 bases shorter and J is 4 bases shorter, with 13 bases between their ends. The CDR3 spans 14 residues, from the cysteine through the phenylalanine. Here the CDR3 DNA is all that survives: 42 bases in frame from base 1.